The subject of this entry is one T cell receptor beta chain. Its specificity is not known. The data derive from a study of OX40 agonist ivuxolimab in advanced cancers. The length of the CDR3 is 14 residues. With 2 bases removed from V and 0 bases from J, the gap between germline ends came to 8 bases. Germline assignment: CDR1 MNHNY and CDR2 SVGAGI (reference sequence). General study results and limits: Among T cells, CD8+ cells averaged more expanded clones than CD4+ cells. The study observed clonal expansion of CD4+ and CD8+ blood T cells by week 6 at 0.1 to 3.0 mg/kg.

Some clones are missing from TCRdb's copy, which holds only in-frame ones; the method was immunoSEQ multiplex PCR. The sample lists about 21,000 clones, 70% to 90% occurring once. The chain uses TRBV6-6 and TRBJ2-7; no definite D call. Sequences were derived from CD4+ or CD8+ T cells sorted from blood, sampled in a trial of the OX40 agonist ivuxolimab. This clonotype was obtained from an adult with an advanced solid tumor such as melanoma, head and neck, liver or kidney cancer. The CDR3 DNA reads as TGTGCCAGCAGTTACGGGCACAGCTCCTACGAGCAGTACTTC. Its translation: CASSYGHSSYEQYF.